These 13 T cell receptor beta chains came from one sample sequenced in a study of identical twins. One entry per CDR3 protein results from TCRdb running MiXCR on the 5' RACE reads. The data show 200,000 to 250,000 distinct CDR3 sequences, around 8% seen once. The sample was also reused in another study, on yellow fever vaccine responses in identical twins.

Sequencing used memory (CD45RO+) T cells sorted from blood. Receptors originate from a woman aged 18 to 35 in good health.

This clonotype showed up many times. The gene calls are TRBV7-9 and TRBJ2-7, with 9 bases matching TRBD1. Unmatched junction bases numbered 9, after V lost 7 bases and J lost 2 bases. The CDR3 spans 15 residues. Germline-derived CDR1 and CDR2 are SEHNR and FQNEAQ (reference sequence). This chain's CDR3 is CASTIQGALAYEQYF. For the CDR3, the DNA is TGTGCCAGCACCATACAGGGGGCGTTGGCCTACGAGCAGTACTTC.

V gene TRBV12-3 or TRBV12-4 combines with J gene TRBJ2-5; D gene ambiguous. The V end lost 10 bases, the J end lost 2 bases, and 11 bases lay between the germline ends. CDR3 size: 12 residues. This chain's CDR3 is CAIQNEQETQYF. CDR3 sequence (DNA): TGTGCCATCCAAAATGAGCAAGAGACCCAGTACTTC.

This clonotype was seen ten or more times. The V gene is TRBV5-6, the J gene TRBJ2-7, with D uncertain. Germline V lookup: CDR1 SGHDT, CDR2 YYEEEE. The CDR3 sequence is 13 residues long. Trimming pared 6 bases from V and 0 bases from J, leaving 10 bases between. CDR3 region: CASTRDNSYEQYF. CDR3 coding DNA: TGTGCCAGCACCCGAGACAACTCCTACGAGCAGTACTTC.

This clonotype was detected many times. V is TRBV6-5 and J is TRBJ2-6, with D unresolved. Trimming removed 2 bases from V and 0 bases from J, with 5 bases in between. This CDR3 contains 15 residues. Germline V gene sequence: CDR1 MNHEY, CDR2 SVGAGI. For the CDR3, the DNA is TGTGCCAGCAGTTACGGGTCCTCTGGGGCCAACGTCCTGACTTTC. It codes for CASSYGSSGANVLTF.

This clonotype was detected many times. V usage is TRBV12-3 or TRBV12-4 and J usage is TRBJ2-5, with a possible D match to TRBD1 (6 bases). The germline V and J ends were trimmed by 1 base and 1 base, with 13 bases remaining between them. This CDR3 contains 16 residues. The CDR3 DNA reads as TGTGCCAGCAGTTTAGGATCAGGGGCCATCCAAGAGACCCAGTACTTC. Translated: CASSLGSGAIQETQYF.

Many counts were recorded for this clonotype. V gene TRBV5-1 combines with J gene TRBJ2-3, with D tentatively TRBD1 or TRBD2 (5 bases each). Per germline, CDR1 SGHRS and CDR2 YFSETQ. The CDR3 extends over 15 amino acids. Trimming took 2 bases from V and 2 from J, leaving 12 bases between them. The CDR3 coding sequence is TGCGCCAGCAGCTTCCGGGACCCTTCCACAGATACGCAGTATTTT. It is translated as CASSFRDPSTDTQYF.

Concerning this clonotype: A read error may explain this, as a much larger clone is one base away. Here the CDR3 reads CASSLKGRRGEQYF. The CDR3 nucleotides read TGTGCCAGCAGTTTAAAGGGTCGACGGGGAGAGCAGTACTTC. This chain joins TRBV12-3 or TRBV12-4 and TRBJ2-7; TRBD2 might be the D (5 bases). V gave up 2 bases and J gave up 7 bases, with 15 bases separating them. The CDR3 contains 14 residues.

The chain combines TRBV4-2 with TRBJ2-5; 8 bases match TRBD1. CDR1 and CDR2 from the germline V gene are LGHNA and YNFKEQ. The V segment lost 4 bases and the J segment 2 bases; nucleotides outside the gene matches: 9. The CDR3 runs to 16 residues. CDR3 amino acids: CASSRVGDRNQETQYF. CDR3 bases: TGTGCCAGCAGCCGCGTCGGGGACAGGAATCAAGAGACCCAGTACTTC.

This clonotype was counted many times. This chain connects TRBV5-1 to TRBJ1-1; 7 bases fit TRBD1. The J segment lost 0 bases and the V segment lost 2 bases, leaving 7 bases of the junction unmatched. The CDR3 loop spans 16 amino acids. CDR1 SGHRS and CDR2 YFSETQ come from the germline V gene. CDR3 DNA: TGCGCCAGCAGCTTAGTCACAGGGGTCCTGAACACTGAAGCTTTCTTT. Protein sequence: CASSLVTGVLNTEAFF.

This chain links TRBV4-2 with TRBJ2-7; 9 bases map to TRBD1. The CDR3 runs to 14 residues. CDR1 is LGHNA, CDR2 YNFKEQ, per germline. V lost 4 bases to trimming and J lost 3 bases; unmatched junction nucleotides: 4. CDR3 amino acids: CASSLMDRGYEQYF. The CDR3 DNA reads as TGTGCCAGCAGCCTCATGGACAGGGGCTACGAGCAGTACTTC.

This clonotype was observed many times. This chain links TRBV5-1 with TRBJ2-3, with TRBD1 matching over 7 bases. This CDR3 comprises 13 residues. V trimming: 5 bases; J trimming: 3 bases; junction bases outside the gene matches: 3. Germline V CDR1 and CDR2: SGHRS, YFSETQ. CDR3 sequence reads: CASRQGKTDTQYF. Written as DNA, the CDR3 is TGCGCCAGCAGACAGGGGAAGACAGATACGCAGTATTTT. The full variable domain, completed using reference TRBV5-1 and TRBJ2-3, is KAGVTQTPRYLIKTRGQQVTLSCSPISGHRSVSWYQQTPGQGLQFLFEYFSETQRNKGNFPGRFSGRQFSNSRSEMNVSTLELGDSALYLCASRQGKTDTQYFGPGTRLTVL.

The V gene is TRBV20-1, the J gene TRBJ2-7, with D maybe TRBD1 (5 bases). CDR3 length: 14 residues. V lost 6 bases and J 2 bases, leaving 17 bases between the germline ends. CDR1 and CDR2 from the germline V gene are DFQATT and SNEGSKA (reference sequence). This CDR3 reads CSAPPLDSPYEQYF. CDR3 coding DNA: TGCAGTGCCCCCCCCCTAGACAGCCCCTACGAGCAGTACTTC.

This sequence joins TRBV20-1 and TRBJ2-7, with 9 bases that match TRBD2. Germline assignment: CDR1 DFQATT and CDR2 SNEGSKA (reference sequence). Trimming cost V 3 bases and J 0 bases; bases outside gene matches: 6. This CDR3 is built from 15 residues. The CDR3 region is CSASNAGGGSYEQYF. CDR3 nucleotides: TGCAGTGCTAGTAACGCGGGAGGGGGCTCCTACGAGCAGTACTTC.